This TCR beta chain appears in the sequencing data of a study of cytomegalovirus exposure and HLA in healthy donors. Whole-study results and caveats: In vitro checks showed that a few CMV-associated chains really do target CMV antigens. A later analysis showed HLA-associated TCR beta chains outstripping equally common others in clonal expansion.

As to this clone: Its antigen is currently unknown.

PCR used 60 Vbeta primers and 13 Jbeta primers. Repertoires were generated with immunoSEQ multiplex PCR, while TCRdb's copy carries only in-frame clones and drops some. Of 90,000 to 110,000 clones listed, more than 65% are singletons. Germline V gene sequence: CDR1 SGHRS, CDR2 YFSETQ. This CDR3 contains 13 residues. The V and J ends lost 7 bases and 2 bases respectively, with 13 bases between them. This sequence originates from a man aged 35-49 years in good health and CMV-seropositive. Sequencing was done on a sample of PBMCs. The chain joins TRBV5-1 to TRBJ2-7; tentatively, D is TRBD2 (5 bases). CDR3 sequence reads: CASARTATYEQYF. Here the CDR3 DNA reads TGCGCCAGCGCTAGGACTGCAACCTACGAGCAGTACTTC.